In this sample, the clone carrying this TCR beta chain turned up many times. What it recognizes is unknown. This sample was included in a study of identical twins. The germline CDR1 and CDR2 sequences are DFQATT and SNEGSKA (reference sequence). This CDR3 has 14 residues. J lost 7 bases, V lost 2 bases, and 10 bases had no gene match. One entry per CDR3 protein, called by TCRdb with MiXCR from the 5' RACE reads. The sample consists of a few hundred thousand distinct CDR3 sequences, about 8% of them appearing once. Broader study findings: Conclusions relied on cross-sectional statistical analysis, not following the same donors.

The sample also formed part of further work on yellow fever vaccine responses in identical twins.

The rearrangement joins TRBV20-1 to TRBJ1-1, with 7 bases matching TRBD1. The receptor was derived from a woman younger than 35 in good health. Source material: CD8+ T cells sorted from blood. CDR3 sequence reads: CSARFLGQALEAFF. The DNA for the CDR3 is TGCAGTGCTAGATTTCTCGGACAGGCCCTTGAAGCTTTCTTT.